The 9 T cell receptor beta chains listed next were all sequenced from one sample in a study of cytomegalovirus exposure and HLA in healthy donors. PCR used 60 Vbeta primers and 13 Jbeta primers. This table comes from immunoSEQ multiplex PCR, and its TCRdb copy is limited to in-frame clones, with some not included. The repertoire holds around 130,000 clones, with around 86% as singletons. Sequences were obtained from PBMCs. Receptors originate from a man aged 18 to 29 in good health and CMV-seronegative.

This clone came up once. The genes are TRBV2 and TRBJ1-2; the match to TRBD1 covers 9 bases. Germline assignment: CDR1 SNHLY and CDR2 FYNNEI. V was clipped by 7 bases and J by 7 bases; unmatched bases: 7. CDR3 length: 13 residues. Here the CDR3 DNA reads TGTGCCAGCAACCCGACAGGGGGATTTGGCTACACCTTC. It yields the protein CASNPTGGFGYTF.

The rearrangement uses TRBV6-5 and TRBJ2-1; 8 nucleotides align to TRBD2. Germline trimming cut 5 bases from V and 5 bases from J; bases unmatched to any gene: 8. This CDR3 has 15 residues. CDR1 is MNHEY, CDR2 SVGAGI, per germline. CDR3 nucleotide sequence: TGTGCCAGCAGTCCGTGGACGGGGGGGGACAATGAGCAGTTCTTC. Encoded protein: CASSPWTGGDNEQFF.

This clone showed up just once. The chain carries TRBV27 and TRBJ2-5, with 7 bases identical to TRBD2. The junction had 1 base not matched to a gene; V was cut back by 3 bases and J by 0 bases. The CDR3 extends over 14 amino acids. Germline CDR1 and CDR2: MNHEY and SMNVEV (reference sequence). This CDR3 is CASSFGRYQETQYF. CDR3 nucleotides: TGTGCCAGCAGTTTCGGGAGGTACCAAGAGACCCAGTACTTC.

The CDR3 nucleotides read TGCGCCAGCAGTGTTTTGCAGATCTCTGGGGCCAACGTCCTGACTTTC. This gives the protein CASSVLQISGANVLTF. The rearrangement uses TRBV10-2 and TRBJ2-6; no firm D call. From germline, CDR1 is WSHSY and CDR2 SAAADI. The CDR3 totals 16 residues. With 4 bases removed from V and 0 bases from J, the gap between germline ends came to 10 bases.

The CDR3 sequence is CASRASEKLFF. The DNA for the CDR3 is TGTGCCAGCAGGGCATCTGAAAAACTGTTTTTT. V gene TRBV28 combines with J gene TRBJ1-4; D call uncertain. Trimming removed 6 bases from V and 7 bases from J, with 6 bases in between. The length of the CDR3 is 11 residues. Per the germline V gene, CDR1 is MDHEN and CDR2 is SYDVKM.

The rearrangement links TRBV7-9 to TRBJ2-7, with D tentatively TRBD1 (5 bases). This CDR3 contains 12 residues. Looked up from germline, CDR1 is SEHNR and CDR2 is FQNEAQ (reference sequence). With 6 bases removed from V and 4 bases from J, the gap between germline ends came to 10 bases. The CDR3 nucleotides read TGTGCCAGCAGTCTAAGGGGATACGAGCAGTACTTC. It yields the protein CASSLRGYEQYF. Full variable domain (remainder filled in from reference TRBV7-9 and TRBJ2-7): DTGVSQNPRHKITKRGQNVTFRCDPISEHNRLYWYRQTLGQGPEFLTYFQNEAQLEKSRLLSDRFSAERPKGSFSTLEIQRTEQGDSAMYLCASSLRGYEQYFGPGTRLTVT.

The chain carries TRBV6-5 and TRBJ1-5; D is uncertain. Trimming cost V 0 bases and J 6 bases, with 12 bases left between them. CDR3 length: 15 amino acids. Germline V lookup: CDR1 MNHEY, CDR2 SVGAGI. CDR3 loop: CASSYSWPEVQPQHF. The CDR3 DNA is TGTGCCAGCAGTTACTCTTGGCCGGAGGTTCAGCCCCAGCATTTT.

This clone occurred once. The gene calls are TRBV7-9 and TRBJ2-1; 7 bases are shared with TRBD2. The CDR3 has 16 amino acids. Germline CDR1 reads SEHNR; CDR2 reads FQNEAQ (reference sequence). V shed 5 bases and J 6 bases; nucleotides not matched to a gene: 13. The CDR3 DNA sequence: TGTGCCAGCAGCCCCCCCAGCGGGGCGAGTATCAATGAGCAGTTCTTC. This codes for CASSPPSGASINEQFF. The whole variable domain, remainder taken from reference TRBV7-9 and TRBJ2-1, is DTGVSQNPRHKITKRGQNVTFRCDPISEHNRLYWYRQTLGQGPEFLTYFQNEAQLEKSRLLSDRFSAERPKGSFSTLEIQRTEQGDSAMYLCASSPPSGASINEQFFGPGTRLTVL.

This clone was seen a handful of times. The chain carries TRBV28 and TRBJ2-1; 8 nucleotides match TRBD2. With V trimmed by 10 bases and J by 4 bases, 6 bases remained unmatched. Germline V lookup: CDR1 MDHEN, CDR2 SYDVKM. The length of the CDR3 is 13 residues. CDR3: CATSGGPYNEQFF. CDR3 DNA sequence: TGTGCCACCAGCGGGGGACCATACAATGAGCAGTTCTTC.